This entry concerns a single T cell receptor beta chain. Its target is not known. Likely unrecorded immune exposures existed in these nominally healthy donors. This sample was taken from a study of cytomegalovirus exposure and HLA in healthy donors. A multiplex PCR was run with 60 Vbeta primers and 13 Jbeta primers. Here immunoSEQ multiplex PCR was the method, and the copy in TCRdb shows in-frame clones only, minus some. The table records about 130,000 clones, approximately 62% of them present only once. J was trimmed by 1 base and V by 0 bases; bases with no gene match: 2. This CDR3 has 16 amino acids. Germline loops: CDR1 SGHRS, CDR2 YFSETQ. Study outcomes and limitations: CMV serostatus stood as the only immune exposure information on hand. A missense variant in DCLRE1C was later tied to TCR beta V- and J-gene trimming.

Sequencing was carried out using PBMCs. The TCR was taken from a human donor in good health. The chain is built from TRBV5-1 and TRBJ2-5; 11 bases are shared with TRBD2. The CDR3 here is CASSLGLAGGQETQYF. The CDR3 DNA follows: TGCGCCAGCAGCTTGGGGCTAGCGGGAGGCCAAGAGACCCAGTACTTC.